The 5 T cell receptor beta chains reported below all come from one sample, sequenced in a study of blood T cell repertoires in COVID-19. The assay was immunoSEQ multiplex PCR, and TCRdb's table has in-frame clones only and misses some. The profile shows some 200,000 clones, 80% of them singletons. The specimen was peripheral blood. These receptors all come from a human donor in a cohort sampled during active COVID-19.

This clone was recorded once. The chain combines TRBV11-2 with TRBJ1-2; D is possibly TRBD1 (5 bases). Germline V gene sequence: CDR1 SGHAT, CDR2 FQNNGV. The CDR3 spans 14 residues. V was cut by 5 bases and J by 4 bases, with 14 bases left in between. CDR3 loop: CASSLSRGSYGYTF. CDR3 nucleotide sequence: TGTGCCAGCAGCCTATCCCGGGGGAGCTATGGCTACACCTTC.

The rearrangement links TRBV7-2 to TRBJ1-4; TRBD1 aligns across 7 bases. This CDR3 spans 11 amino acids. Germline-derived CDR1 and CDR2 are SGHTA and FQGNSA. CDR3 sequence reads: CAAAQGKSLFF. The CDR3 nucleotides are TGTGCGGCGGCACAGGGGAAAAGTCTGTTTTTT. Complete variable domain (other parts from reference TRBV7-2 and TRBJ1-4): GAGVSQSPSNKVTEKGKDVELRCDPISGHTALYWYRQSLGQGLEFLIYFQGNSAPDKSGLPSDRFSAERTGGSVSTLTIQRTQQEDSAVYLCAAAQGKSLFFGSGTQLSVL.

The chain recombines TRBV4-3 with TRBJ2-3; possibly TRBD1 for D (5 bases). The germline CDR1 and CDR2 sequences are LGHNA and YSLEER. This CDR3 has 13 amino acids. V lost 1 base and J 10 bases, leaving 12 bases between the germline ends. The CDR3 loop is CASSQVFFRAQYF. DNA for the CDR3: TGCGCCAGCAGCCAAGTTTTTTTCAGGGCGCAGTATTTT.

The chain uses TRBV7-2 and TRBJ1-6; 7 bases fit TRBD1. The CDR3 length is 15 residues. CDR1 and CDR2 from the germline V gene are SGHTA and FQGNSA. J was trimmed by 12 bases and V by 5 bases; bases with no gene match: 13. The CDR3 DNA reads TGTGCCAGCAGCAAGAGGACAGGACGAACCGAACCCCTCCACTTT. Residues: CASSKRTGRTEPLHF.

The chain links TRBV2 to TRBJ2-3; no clear D. V was cut by 5 bases and J by 1 base, with 13 bases left in between. The germline gives CDR1 SNHLY, CDR2 FYNNEI. This CDR3 has 15 amino acids. The CDR3 here is CASSQDIAGTDTQYF. The CDR3 nucleotides read TGTGCCAGCAGTCAAGACATCGCCGGCACAGATACGCAGTATTTT.